Here is one T cell receptor beta chain with its context. This clonotype has only a few counts. It has no known antigen specificity. Per-nucleotide qualities are absent, and no much larger clonotype sits a single base away. This sample was included in a study of low-dose radiotherapy and immunotherapy resistance in tumors (dated by TCRdb to between 2022 and 2023). Study-level background: In Cohort 1, each fraction delivered 0.5 Gy every 2 weeks, and the prescribed total PTV dose was 6.5 Gy. In Cohort 2, 1 Gy per fraction was delivered every two weeks, for a total of 13 Gy over 26 weeks. Patients were given nivolumab as a 240 mg flat dose every two weeks and ipilimumab at 1 mg/kg every six weeks, with both drugs delivered intravenously. Cyclophosphamide 200 mg/m2 was administered intravenously every two weeks, one day before each radiation and immunotherapy administration. Patients took aspirin 300 mg orally once daily for four cycles, starting on cycle 1 day 1. Superscript III and a set of TRAV- and TRBV-specific primers were used to synthesize first-strand cDNA, so that both TCRalpha and TCRbeta chains were covered. Randomization of trial participants into treatment groups was not performed. Eight patients were included in the translational analysis: three from the first dose cohort and the first five from the second dose cohort. An Illumina MiniSeq instrument was used to deep-sequence the TCRalpha and TCRbeta libraries.

Taken from the germline V gene (reference sequence), the CDR1 and CDR2 loops are LNHDA and SQIVND. V trim: 5 bases; J trim: 3 bases; unmatched bases: 12. Including cysteine and phenylalanine, the CDR3 has 16 amino acids. Left in the record is the CDR3 DNA by itself, 48 bases read in frame from the first base. The sequencing machine was an Illumina MiniSeq. TCRs were amplified with Phusion for 20 PCR cycles, with a constant-region primer paired with the adapter attached to the V primers. The isolated mRNA was amplified using the MessageAmp II aRNA Amplification Kit, with in vitro transcription performed for about 16 hours at 37 degrees C. The Dynabeads mRNA DIRECT Purification Kit was used to isolate the mRNA for TCR sequencing. A second 25-cycle Phusion PCR added indexed Illumina adapters, and products were purified with AMPure XP beads. As for how the authors treated the data: Using custom Perl scripts, TCR sequences encoding the same protein were pooled, out-of-frame sequences were removed, and the abundance of each clonotype was computed. Any TCR sequence backed by just one read was left out of the analysis. The metrics used to describe the repertoires included Shannon entropy, Gini index, clonality, richness, and the frequency of TCRs shared between repertoires. TCRdb's own reprocessing of the public reads used fastp at Q25 and MiXCR and kept productive beta chains. Every entry covers one CDR3 protein and lists the most common genes and DNA from its rows. In this record, the V and J calls reflect TCRdb's handling and not the investigators' own analysis. Across this sample there are about 50,000 distinct CDR3 sequences, with about 11% seen only once. The ten largest clonotypes hold roughly 6.2% of the sample.

The time point label here, explained by the study, means: before trial treatment. The donors came from RACIN, which was a single-arm phase I dose-escalation trial that paired nivolumab and ipilimumab with aspirin, low-dose cyclophosphamide and low-dose radiotherapy. Patients with advanced, TIL-negative solid tumors were considered eligible. The sequence was collected from a female donor with ovarian cancer. Source: PBMCs, taken before treatment. In this chain, TRBV19 is recombined with TRBJ1-2, with TRBD1 matching 7 junction bases. The CDR3 is CASSSIRTGLDYGYTF. The nucleotide sequence reads as follows: TGTGCCAGTAGTTCGATTCGGACAGGTTTGGACTATGGCTACACCTTC. The full variable domain, completed from the reference TRBV19 and TRBJ1-2 proteins outside the CDR3, reads DGGITQSPKYLFRKEGQNVTLSCEQNLNHDAMYWYRQDPGQGLRLIYYSQIVNDFQKGDIAEGYSVSREKKESFPLTVTSAQKNPTAFYLCASSSIRTGLDYGYTFGSGTRLTVV.